These 30 T cell receptor beta chains share one sample of origin, sequenced in a study of human T cells and chemical hapten exposure. TCRdb redid the calling of the RACE reads with MiXCR, one entry per CDR3 protein. The data hold roughly 360,000 distinct CDR3 sequences, with more than 4.5% observed a single time. Time point: patch test 1, 2 weeks after DPC sensitization. Treatment indicated: therapeutic diphenylcyclopropenone sensitization with weekly scalp DPC. Sample: whole blood, taken in connection with sensitization to the hapten diphenylcyclopropenone (DPC). All receptors derive from a woman aged 50 to 60 with alopecia areata. Some clones in this sample may be carry-over from other donors' samples.

This clonotype has a handful of counts. The V and J genes are TRBV2 and TRBJ1-2; D ambiguous. Trimming left V 10 bases short and J 2 bases short, with 14 bases between. This CDR3 region has 13 residues. Germline lookup yields CDR1 SNHLY and CDR2 FYNNEI. CDR3 protein: CATPRLPNYGYTF. Here the CDR3 DNA reads TGTGCCACCCCTAGGCTCCCCAACTATGGCTACACCTTC.

The chain recombines TRBV12-3 or TRBV12-4 with TRBJ1-3; D is undetermined. The V end lost 4 bases, the J end lost 4 bases, and 20 bases lay between the germline ends. The CDR3 contains 17 residues. CDR3 DNA sequence: TGTGCCAGCAGTTGGGAAGGAGGAGGGAGAGTAGGAAACACCATATATTTT. Its protein product is CASSWEGGGRVGNTIYF.

This clonotype was seen many times. CDR3 sequence (DNA): TGTGCCAGCAGCGTCACTGGGACTCCTCCAGATACGCAGTATTTT. Amino acids: CASSVTGTPPDTQYF. The genes are TRBV9 and TRBJ2-3; D might be TRBD2 (6 bases). CDR1 and CDR2 (germline): SGDLS, YYNGEE. The V and J ends lost 2 bases and 4 bases respectively, with 14 bases between them. This CDR3 is built from 15 residues.

V gene TRBV30 combines with J gene TRBJ1-5; 9 nucleotides align to TRBD1. CDR1 GTSNPN and CDR2 SVGIG come from the germline V gene (reference sequence). This CDR3 region has 14 residues. The V gene end was trimmed by 1 base and the J gene end by 6 bases; junction bases not matched to a gene: 4. CDR3 DNA sequence: TGTGCCTGGAGTGGACAGGGGGGGGTTCAGCCCCAGCATTTT. Amino acid sequence: CAWSGQGGVQPQHF.

This clonotype has a count of ten or more. The V and J genes are TRBV5-4 and TRBJ2-1; TRBD2 aligns across 12 bases. V lost 4 bases, J lost 7 bases, and 12 bases stayed unmatched. Germline lookup yields CDR1 SGHNT and CDR2 YYREEE (reference sequence). CDR3 length: 17 amino acids. CDR3 region: CASSLMASGGVGNEQFF. CDR3 DNA: TGTGCCAGCAGCCTGATGGCTAGCGGGGGGGTTGGTAATGAGCAGTTCTTC.

This clonotype was observed at least ten times. This chain connects TRBV12-3 or TRBV12-4 to TRBJ1-2; D call uncertain. V gave up 5 bases and J gave up 8 bases, with 18 bases separating them. CDR3 length: 14 residues. Here the CDR3 DNA reads TGTGCCAGCAGTCAATCAATGGACTGGTACGGCTACACCTTC. This codes for CASSQSMDWYGYTF.

This clonotype was seen ten or more times. The genes are TRBV10-3 and TRBJ2-7; 9 nucleotides align to TRBD1. This CDR3 is 14 amino acids long. The germline V gene has CDR1 ENHRY and CDR2 SYGVKD. Germline trimming cut 7 bases from V and 6 bases from J; bases unmatched to any gene: 10. DNA for the CDR3: TGTGCCATCACCGACAGCCGGGACAGGGTCGAGCAGTACTTC. This sequence encodes CAITDSRDRVEQYF.

This clonotype was detected a few times. The J gene is TRBJ1-6, the V gene TRBV6-6, with a weak D call TRBD1 (5 bases). Trimming removed 1 base from V and 4 bases from J, with 17 bases in between. Germline CDR1 and CDR2: MNHNY and SVGAGI (reference sequence). The CDR3 length is 18 residues. The CDR3 spells CASSYFQGRQSYNSPLHF. The CDR3 DNA reads TGTGCCAGCAGTTACTTCCAGGGCCGTCAATCATATAATTCACCCCTCCACTTT.

The rearrangement joins TRBV5-4 to TRBJ2-5, with 12 positions matching TRBD2. Germline V CDR1 and CDR2: SGHNT, YYREEE (reference sequence). V was pared by 4 bases and J by 4 bases, with 5 bases of the junction left unmatched. The CDR3 sequence is 15 residues long. DNA of the CDR3: TGTGCCAGCAGCGTCCTGACTAGCGGGGGAGAGACCCAGTACTTC. Its protein is CASSVLTSGGETQYF.

The sample holds a few counts of this clonotype. This chain uses TRBV3-1 with TRBJ1-1; TRBD1 is a possible D gene (5 bases). There are 12 residues in the CDR3. V shed 3 bases and J shed 8 bases, with 10 bases lying between them. CDR1 is LGHDT, CDR2 YNNKEL, per germline (reference sequence). CDR3 sequence: CASSHFGQEAFF. The CDR3 DNA reads as TGTGCCAGCAGCCACTTCGGACAAGAAGCTTTCTTT.

This clonotype was observed many times. The chain is built from TRBV28 and TRBJ1-5; D uncertain. This CDR3 contains 13 residues. Germline CDR1 MDHEN, CDR2 SYDVKM. V was shortened by 2 bases and J by 8 bases, with 10 bases between the two germline ends. CDR3 DNA sequence: TGTGCCAGCAGTTTAGGGCCCTTGGAGCCCCAGCATTTT. Encoded protein: CASSLGPLEPQHF.

The chain carries TRBV30 and TRBJ1-5; D gene uncertain. V dropped 2 bases and J dropped 0 bases, with 5 bases sitting between them. Per germline, CDR1 GTSNPN and CDR2 SVGIG (reference sequence). This CDR3 contains 13 residues. CDR3 coding DNA: TGTGCCTGGAGTCTAGATAGCAATCAGCCCCAGCATTTT. It is translated as CAWSLDSNQPQHF. Using reference TRBV30 and TRBJ1-5 for the parts outside the CDR3, the full variable domain is SQTIHQWPATLVQPVGSPLSLECTVEGTSNPNLYWYRQAAGRGLQLLFYSVGIGQISSEVPQNLSASRPQDRQFILSSKKLLLSDSGFYLCAWSLDSNQPQHFGDGTRLSIL.

In this sample, this clonotype turned up a few times. The rearrangement links TRBV12-3 or TRBV12-4 to TRBJ1-1, with 9 bases matching TRBD1. CDR3 size: 15 residues. J lost 4 bases, V lost 6 bases, and 9 bases had no gene match. CDR3: CASSLGTGMVTEAFF. The CDR3 region has the DNA TGTGCCAGCAGCCTTGGGACAGGGATGGTCACTGAAGCTTTCTTT.

In this sample, this clonotype turned up many times. The CDR3: CASSPGRGGSPLHF. The DNA of the CDR3 is TGTGCCAGCAGCCCCGGCCGGGGAGGATCACCCCTCCACTTT. The chain employs TRBV28 and TRBJ1-6; D not resolved. V lost 6 bases to trimming and J lost 10 bases, with 16 bases between them. Germline V gene data show CDR1 as MDHEN and CDR2 as SYDVKM. This CDR3 has 14 amino acids.

This clonotype was detected many times. This chain joins TRBV15 and TRBJ1-2; D is possibly TRBD1 (6 bases). V lost 1 base, J lost 7 bases, and 16 bases lay in between. This CDR3 is 15 amino acids long. Germline lookup yields CDR1 LNHNV and CDR2 YYDKDF (reference sequence). The CDR3 coding sequence is TGTGCCACCAGCAGAGGTGCGGGGGGCCCTACTGGCTACACCTTC. As protein: CATSRGAGGPTGYTF.

This clonotype was counted at least ten times. The gene calls are TRBV9 and TRBJ2-7; 7 bases match TRBD1. Unmatched junction bases numbered 9, after V lost 2 bases and J lost 7 bases. Germline V lookup: CDR1 SGDLS, CDR2 YYNGEE. The CDR3 runs to 14 residues. The CDR3 bases are TGTGCCAGCAGCGTCGGGACAGCCGTGGGGGAGCAGTACTTC. Protein product: CASSVGTAVGEQYF.

This clonotype was recorded many times. The chain links TRBV20-1 to TRBJ1-2; TRBD1 is a possible D gene (6 bases). The CDR3 spans 15 residues. The V gene lost 7 bases and the J gene lost 4 bases, with 22 bases spanning the gap. Germline V CDR1 and CDR2: DFQATT, SNEGSKA (reference sequence). CDR3 DNA sequence: TGCAGTGTCCCACAACAGGGAAGCGGGGTCTATGGCTACACCTTC. Residues: CSVPQQGSGVYGYTF.

This chain connects TRBV6-5 to TRBJ1-1, with D perhaps matching TRBD1 (6 bases). Trimming removed 2 bases at V and 0 bases at J, with 16 bases between. The CDR3 sequence is 17 residues long. The germline CDR1 and CDR2 sequences are MNHEY and SVGAGI. In DNA form, the CDR3 reads TGTGCCAGCAGTTACCCACCACAGGGCGGCATGAACACTGAAGCTTTCTTT. Amino acids: CASSYPPQGGMNTEAFF.

The chain joins TRBV29-1 to TRBJ1-5; D unresolved. Trimming left V 7 bases short and J 5 bases short, with 3 bases between. CDR3 size: 9 residues. Germline V gene sequence: CDR1 SQVTM, CDR2 ANQGSEA. The CDR3 is CSEYQPQHF. Written as DNA, the CDR3 is TGCAGCGAATATCAGCCCCAGCATTTT.

This clonotype was picked up a small number of times. The chain employs TRBV6-6 and TRBJ2-3, with D perhaps being TRBD1 or TRBD2 (5 bases each). V gave up 5 bases and J gave up 2 bases, with 14 bases separating them. This CDR3 has 15 residues. The V gene's germline CDR1 is MNHNY and CDR2 SVGAGI (reference sequence). Here the CDR3 DNA reads TGTGCCAGCAGTCCTGAGGGGACCACCACAGATACGCAGTATTTT. It encodes CASSPEGTTTDTQYF.

This clonotype was counted at least ten times. The J gene is TRBJ2-7, the V gene TRBV20-1; D might be TRBD1 or TRBD2, each matching 6 bases. The V and J ends lost 0 bases and 6 bases respectively, with 18 bases between them. Germline V CDR1 and CDR2: DFQATT, SNEGSKA (reference sequence). The length of the CDR3 is 15 residues. The CDR3 DNA sequence: TGCAGTGCTAGAGATAGGGGGGAGGCCTTGCCCGAGCAGTACTTC. It encodes CSARDRGEALPEQYF.

This clonotype appeared a few times. V usage is TRBV14 and J usage is TRBJ2-7, with TRBD1 matching over 9 bases. After removal of 1 base from V and 3 bases from J, the junction contained 7 bases not matched to a gene. CDR1 and CDR2 (germline): SGHDN, FVKESK. The CDR3 has 16 amino acids. The CDR3 coding sequence is TGTGCCAGCAGCCAAGCTATAGGACAGGGGAACTACGAGCAGTACTTC. It codes for CASSQAIGQGNYEQYF.

This clonotype has just a few counts. The chain joins TRBV12-3 or TRBV12-4 to TRBJ2-3; perhaps TRBD1 as D (6 bases). Trimming left V 6 bases short and J 1 base short, with 14 bases between. The CDR3 length is 15 residues. The CDR3 loop reads CASSPSDRGTDTQYF. The CDR3 DNA is TGTGCCAGCAGCCCATCGGACAGAGGCACAGATACGCAGTATTTT.

In its sample, this clonotype was seen a few times. This chain connects TRBV2 to TRBJ1-4, with D possibly TRBD1 on 6 matching bases. This CDR3 is built from 14 residues. Trimming shortened V by 6 bases and J by 4 bases, and 12 bases separated the two germline ends. Germline values: CDR1 SNHLY, CDR2 FYNNEI. CDR3 amino acids: CASRWTEVNEKLFF. CDR3 DNA: TGTGCCAGCAGGTGGACAGAAGTTAATGAAAAACTGTTTTTT.

This clonotype appeared a few times. This chain links TRBV7-7 with TRBJ2-3, with 10 bases matching TRBD1. V lost 5 bases to trimming and J lost 13 bases; unmatched junction nucleotides: 24. The CDR3 contains 18 residues. Germline-derived CDR1 and CDR2 are SSHAT and FNYEAQ (reference sequence). The CDR3 loop reads CASSRAPSLGTGAKRKYF. The CDR3 DNA follows: TGTGCCAGCAGCCGAGCACCATCACTTGGGACAGGGGCTAAAAGAAAGTATTTT.

This chain uses TRBV14 with TRBJ1-3; D might be TRBD1 (5 bases). Trimming removed 4 bases from V and 2 bases from J, with 9 bases in between. This CDR3 comprises 14 residues. Germline CDR1 SGHDN, CDR2 FVKESK. The CDR3 DNA reads as TGTGCCAGCAGCCTCAGGGCTACTGGAAACACCATATATTTT. This sequence encodes CASSLRATGNTIYF.

V gene TRBV4-3 combines with J gene TRBJ2-1; D possibly corresponds to TRBD1 (5 bases). The CDR3 consists of 14 residues. Germline V lookup: CDR1 LGHNA, CDR2 YSLEER. The germline V and J ends were trimmed by 4 bases and 3 bases, with 10 bases remaining between them. CDR3 sequence reads: CASSLDSLYNEQFF. Here the CDR3 DNA reads TGCGCCAGCAGCCTAGACAGCCTCTACAATGAGCAGTTCTTC.

V is TRBV5-1 and J is TRBJ2-3, with 11 bases fitting TRBD2. This CDR3 has 15 residues. Trimming cost V 9 bases and J 2 bases; bases outside gene matches: 8. The germline V gene has CDR1 SGHRS and CDR2 YFSETQ. DNA for the CDR3: TGCGCCACCCCTCTTAGCGGGGGGGCCACAGATACGCAGTATTTT. It yields the protein CATPLSGGATDTQYF.

At least ten counts were recorded for this clonotype. The CDR3 DNA is TGTGCCAGCAGTGAAAGGCGGGAGGGGAATGAGCAGTTCTTC. This translates into CASSERREGNEQFF. V usage is TRBV6-1 and J usage is TRBJ2-1; 9 nucleotides match TRBD2. Trimming removed 2 bases from V and 7 bases from J; junction bases left unmatched: 3. The CDR3 extends over 14 amino acids. Germline CDR1 reads MNHNS; CDR2 reads SASEGT.

The sample holds many counts of this clonotype. This chain connects TRBV29-1 to TRBJ2-3, with 9 bases identical to TRBD1. V lost 7 bases, J lost 3 bases, and 5 bases stayed unmatched. The CDR3 is 13 residues long. Per the germline V gene, CDR1 is SQVTM and CDR2 is ANQGSEA. The CDR3, as DNA: TGCAGCGGCGGGACAGGGTTGACAGATACGCAGTATTTT. Translating it yields CSGGTGLTDTQYF.